One and the same sample provided the 22 T cell receptor beta chains below, sequenced in a study of blood T cell repertoires in COVID-19. Generated by immunoSEQ multiplex PCR, the TCRdb table keeps only in-frame clones and is missing some. The sample holds 65,000 to 85,000 clones, around 82% seen once. Sequences were obtained from peripheral blood. Receptor source: a man in his forties or fifties with active COVID-19.

CDR3 protein: CASSLEVRQGAGEQYF. The CDR3 nucleotides read TGTGCCAGCAGCTTAGAAGTTCGGCAGGGGGCTGGCGAGCAGTACTTC. The V call is TRBV7-9, the J call TRBJ2-7; TRBD1 agrees at 8 bases. This CDR3 contains 16 residues. Germline loops: CDR1 SEHNR, CDR2 FQNEAQ (reference sequence). Trimming cost V 1 base and J 6 bases; bases outside gene matches: 11.

The V and J genes are TRBV10-1 and TRBJ2-3; 7 positions match TRBD2. Germline loops: CDR1 WNHNN, CDR2 SYGVQD (reference sequence). The CDR3 sequence is 16 residues long. V dropped 2 bases and J dropped 1; count of bases not matched to a gene: 6. In DNA form, the CDR3 reads TGCGCCAGCAGTGAGGGGGGGGAGAGGGGCACAGATACGCAGTATTTT. Amino acids: CASSEGGERGTDTQYF.

This clone has just a few counts. The V call is TRBV4-1, the J call TRBJ2-3; maybe TRBD1 (5 bases). This CDR3 has 18 residues. With 3 bases removed from V and 0 bases from J, the gap between germline ends came to 19 bases. From germline, CDR1 is MGHRA and CDR2 YSYEKL. CDR3: CASSHLILGRRSTDTQYF. The CDR3 nucleotides are TGCGCCAGCAGCCATCTGATACTGGGGCGTCGGAGCACAGATACGCAGTATTTT.

This chain connects TRBV5-6 to TRBJ1-2; D gene unclear. This CDR3 contains 13 residues. Deletions cut 3 bases from V and 8 bases from J, with 14 bases between. Germline lookup yields CDR1 SGHDT and CDR2 YYEEEE. The CDR3 nucleotides are TGTGCCAGCAGCTGGGGTCCTGCGGGAGGCTACACCTTC. Protein sequence: CASSWGPAGGYTF.

This clone was counted once. V and J are TRBV11-2 and TRBJ1-2; the match to TRBD1 covers 8 bases. J was trimmed by 4 bases and V by 4 bases; bases with no gene match: 8. Germline V gene lookup returns CDR1 SGHAT and CDR2 FQNNGV. This CDR3 contains 15 residues. The DNA for the CDR3 is TGTGCCAGCAGCTCGTCCAGGGGGCGGGTCTATGGCTACACCTTC. This translates into CASSSSRGRVYGYTF.

J is TRBJ1-3 and V is TRBV6-1; D remains unclear. Trimming pared 0 bases from V and 3 bases from J, leaving 6 bases between. This CDR3 has 14 amino acids. Per germline, CDR1 MNHNS and CDR2 SASEGT. CDR3 amino acids: CASSEAGNGNTIYF. CDR3 nucleotide sequence: TGTGCCAGCAGTGAAGCCGGGAATGGAAACACCATATATTTT.

This chain connects TRBV12-5 to TRBJ2-3; D perhaps matches TRBD2 (7 bases). The germline gives CDR1 LGHNT, CDR2 FRNRAP. The CDR3 spans 19 residues. Trimming shortened V by 0 bases and J by 0 bases, and 19 bases separated the two germline ends. CDR3 DNA: TGTGCTAGTGGTTTGGTACTATCCCGCGGGGGCCGGAGCACAGATACGCAGTATTTT. It codes for CASGLVLSRGGRSTDTQYF.

DNA for the CDR3: TGCGCCAGCAGCTTGCCTAGCCAAGAGACCCAGTACTTC. This codes for CASSLPSQETQYF. V is TRBV5-1 and J is TRBJ2-5; D gene unclear. The CDR3 runs to 13 residues. Germline V gives CDR1 SGHRS, CDR2 YFSETQ. Between the trimmed V and J ends, which lost 1 base and 1 base, there was a span of 5 bases.

In this sample, this clone turned up a few times. V usage is TRBV7-2 and J usage is TRBJ1-5, with a tentative D call TRBD1 (6 bases). Germline-derived CDR1 and CDR2 are SGHTA and FQGNSA. Trimming removed 6 bases at V and 7 bases at J, with 19 bases between. The CDR3 covers 15 residues. CDR3 in amino acids: CASSYTGYRVQPQHF. The CDR3 DNA is TGTGCCAGCAGTTATACAGGGTATCGGGTACAGCCCCAGCATTTT.

The chain carries TRBV5-4 and TRBJ2-7, with TRBD2 as a possible D gene (6 bases). From germline, CDR1 is SGHNT and CDR2 YYREEE (reference sequence). The CDR3 runs to 12 residues. Trimming took 3 bases from V and 3 from J, leaving 7 bases between them. The CDR3 region is CASSWDFYEQYF. DNA for the CDR3: TGTGCCAGCAGCTGGGACTTCTACGAGCAGTACTTC.

The chain recombines TRBV10-3 with TRBJ2-7; D uncertain. Germline CDR1 reads ENHRY; CDR2 reads SYGVKD. Trimming took off 6 bases at V and 0 bases at J, with 12 bases between the two ends. This CDR3 is 14 amino acids long. CDR3 in amino acids: CAIRLQKSSYEQYF. DNA of the CDR3: TGTGCCATCAGGTTACAAAAAAGCTCCTACGAGCAGTACTTC.

The rearrangement joins TRBV28 to TRBJ1-5; D not certain. The ends were cut back, 2 bases at V and 6 bases at J, with 11 bases in the middle. Germline CDR1 and CDR2: MDHEN and SYDVKM. CDR3 length: 14 residues. CDR3 residues: CASSLIKRGQPQHF. The CDR3 region has the DNA TGTGCCAGCAGTTTAATAAAGCGAGGTCAGCCCCAGCATTTT.

This clone occurred a few times. The chain uses TRBV9 and TRBJ2-5, with D maybe TRBD1 (6 bases). Trimming took off 3 bases at V and 14 bases at J, with 23 bases between the two ends. Germline CDR1 is SGDLS and CDR2 is YYNGEE. CDR3 size: 14 residues. The CDR3 spells CASSEYPGQDPPYF. CDR3 nucleotide sequence: TGTGCCAGCAGCGAGTACCCGGGACAAGACCCGCCATACTTC.

V usage is TRBV3-1 (or the pseudogene TRBV3-2) and J usage is TRBJ1-1; the D gene is possibly TRBD1 (6 bases). Germline V gene data show CDR1 as LGHDT and CDR2 as YNNKEL (reference sequence). The CDR3 extends over 13 amino acids. V gave up 3 bases and J gave up 4 bases, with 9 bases separating them. CDR3 DNA: TGTGCCAGCAGCCAGGACAGCCTCACTGAAGCTTTCTTT. It specifies CASSQDSLTEAFF.

This clone was recorded once. The V and J genes are TRBV7-3 and TRBJ1-3, with a possible D match to TRBD1 (5 bases). There are 13 residues in the CDR3. CDR1 and CDR2 (germline): SGHTA, FQGTGA. V gave up 4 bases and J gave up 3 bases, with 7 bases separating them. CDR3 nucleotides: TGTGCCAGCAGCTCAGGGTTTGGAAACACCATATATTTT. Translation gives CASSSGFGNTIYF.

The V gene is TRBV5-1, the J gene TRBJ1-2, with D possibly being TRBD1 (5 bases). Trimming took 0 bases from V and 6 from J, leaving 15 bases between them. The CDR3 loop spans 15 amino acids. Germline V lookup: CDR1 SGHRS, CDR2 YFSETQ. The DNA for the CDR3 is TGCGCCAGCAGCTTGGAACCAGGGATGGTGGATGGCTACACCTTC. Amino acids: CASSLEPGMVDGYTF.

The chain combines TRBV5-4 with TRBJ1-2, with 7 bases aligning to TRBD1. This CDR3 region has 13 residues. The J segment lost 7 bases and the V segment lost 4 bases, leaving 7 bases of the junction unmatched. Germline V gene sequence: CDR1 SGHNT, CDR2 YYREEE (reference sequence). The CDR3 sequence is CASSVTGKGGYTF. CDR3 DNA: TGTGCCAGCAGCGTGACAGGGAAGGGTGGCTACACCTTC.

This chain uses TRBV5-1 with TRBJ1-2; 9 nucleotides agree with TRBD1. The V and J ends lost 2 bases and 4 bases, in that order; junction bases with no gene match: 3. CDR3 length equals 14 residues. Looked up from germline, CDR1 is SGHRS and CDR2 is YFSETQ. The CDR3 DNA is TGCGCCAGCAGCTTAACGGACAGGGGCTATGGCTACACCTTC. This translates into CASSLTDRGYGYTF.

V is TRBV12-3 or TRBV12-4 and J is TRBJ2-3; 7 bases agree with TRBD2. The CDR3 runs 11 residues. Trimming removed 3 bases from V and 13 bases from J; junction bases left unmatched: 4. CDR3 nucleotides: TGTGCCAGCAGTTTGGGGGGGAGTGAGTATTTT. Translating it yields CASSLGGSEYF.

The CDR3, as DNA: TGTGCCAGCAGTCAGCGGACTAGCGGGATCTACTACGAGCAGTACTTC. This codes for CASSQRTSGIYYEQYF. The V call is TRBV27, the J call TRBJ2-7; 12 bases are a match to TRBD2. Germline V CDR1 and CDR2: MNHEY, SMNVEV (reference sequence). This CDR3 has 16 residues. Unmatched junction bases numbered 8, after V lost 5 bases and J lost 3 bases.

This chain uses TRBV11-2 with TRBJ1-6, with D possibly being TRBD1 (5 bases). The germline V and J ends were trimmed by 5 bases and 12 bases, with 23 bases remaining between them. CDR3 length: 16 residues. CDR1 is SGHAT, CDR2 FQNNGV, per germline. The CDR3 spells CASSAGGGGRSKPLHF. The CDR3 DNA reads TGTGCCAGCAGCGCAGGCGGGGGTGGGCGTTCGAAACCCCTCCACTTT.

The chain is built from TRBV2 and TRBJ2-5; 11 bases align to TRBD2. CDR3 size: 13 residues. Germline trimming cut 6 bases from V and 10 bases from J; bases unmatched to any gene: 7. Germline assignment: CDR1 SNHLY and CDR2 FYNNEI. CDR3 in amino acids: CASRPGTSGSQYF. As DNA, the CDR3 is TGTGCCAGCAGACCGGGGACTAGCGGAAGCCAGTACTTC.